What follows describes a single T cell receptor beta chain. The target of this receptor is not known. No base quality values were provided; no much bigger clone lies one nucleotide off. The data derive from a study of blood T cell repertoires in COVID-19 (dated by TCRdb to the early 2020s). Background for the entire study: Samples covering the acute and convalescent phases of COVID-19 were provided by collaborators in the United States, Italy and Spain. The material from the prospective study consisted of cDNA or gDNA derived from T cells, B-cell-depleted T cells, or PBMCs. The dataset comprised deeply sampled blood TCRbeta repertoires from subjects exposed to, actively infected with, or recovered from COVID-19. The repertoires were released in a freely available public database meant as a resource for research on the immune response to SARS-CoV-2. The samples were drawn from the first 160 participants of the ongoing ImmuneRACE study and from over a thousand subjects provided by 6 global collaborators. The sample metadata nearly always contained a de-identified subject ID, COVID-19 status, age in years and sex. Where HLA class I and class II types were available, the types were taken from metadata supplied by the sample provider, not from assay-based typing.

Collaborating institutions collected whole blood in K2EDTA tubes following their own protocols. For TCRbeta analysis, collaborators shipped samples as frozen whole blood, isolated PBMCs, or DNA extracted from either of those sample types. The immunoSEQ Assay, a bias-controlled multiplex PCR, was used to amplify TCRbeta CDR3 regions from genomic DNA. In the source study's methods: The number of nucleated cells in each sample was estimated by amplification of reference gene primers within the assay. To quantify the absolute abundance of each unique TCRbeta CDR3 rearrangement, sequence reads were collapsed and filtered. For each sample, productive Simpson clonality was calculated as the square root of Simpson's diversity index over productive rearrangements. TCRdb's version of the immuneACCESS table is confined to in-frame rearrangements and falls short of the full clone set. An unresolved V gene accounts for under half of the shortfall where checked; the remainder is of unknown origin. D and trimming were read from the DNA, whereas the V and J calls and clone size are those reported in that table. The sample table holds around 59,000 clones, of which 85% to 90% were seen once. The ten largest make up 1.4% of the sample.

Results the study describes overall, beyond this receptor: Clinical and demographic metadata were provided uncurated, with the amount varying by source and participant.

CDR1 is given as LGHNT and CDR2 as FRNRAP, both from the germline V gene. V lost 2 bases and J lost 7 bases, and the count of bases not matched to a germline gene is 10. The CDR3 runs 15 residues from the cysteine to the phenylalanine. The only DNA kept is the CDR3, 45 bases in frame from the first base. The sequenced sample was peripheral blood. The receptor comes from a man between 60 and 70 years old with acute or convalescent COVID-19. Rearrangement joined TRBV12-5 to TRBJ1-2, with 7 bases aligning to TRBD1. Read as DNA, the sequence is TGTGCTAGTGGTTTGACATCGACAGGGCCGGGTGGCTACACCTTC. Protein translation: CASGLTSTGPGGYTF.